The entry below gives a single T cell receptor (beta chain) sequence along with its context. One base away lies a much larger clone, so this may be a sequencing read error. Amplifying from RNA transcripts, the study obtained TCR beta CDR3 regions. RT-PCR was first run with HTBI primers, then multiplex PCR in a second round. TCRdb reprocessed the multiplex PCR reads via MiXCR and lists one record per CDR3 protein. The table includes some 750,000 distinct CDR3 sequences, approximately 40% detected once. These data are taken from a study of Graves' ophthalmopathy and Graves' hyperthyroidism. Patients with other autoimmune diseases, uncontrolled infections, pregnancy or lactation were excluded. Germline V gene data show CDR1 as ENHRY and CDR2 as SYGVKD. This CDR3 contains 14 residues.

V usage is TRBV10-3 and J usage is TRBJ2-5, with a weak D call TRBD1 (5 bases). The specimen sequenced was peripheral blood. The TCR comes from an adult man with Graves' ophthalmopathy. The CDR3 protein is CAISEVVVSAGPTF. The DNA of the CDR3 is TGTGCCATCAGTGAGGTCGTAGTTTCGGCAGGGCCAACCTTC.